This T cell receptor delta chain was captured in a study of Vδ1+ human thymocytes. This CDR3 region has 17 residues. The V segment lost 5 bases and the J segment 6 bases; nucleotides outside the gene matches: 16. Looked up from germline, CDR1 is TSWWSYY and CDR2 is QGS. With regard to this clone: Its antigen remains unknown.

Between roughly 98% and 99.6% of sorted thymocytes were Vdelta1+. RNA was extracted from the cells and then reverse transcribed. Pooled V-gene forward primers with one constant-region reverse primer generated the CDR3 amplicons by multiplex PCR. TCRdb re-processed the multiplex PCR reads using CATT. The sample includes over 45,000 delta-chain clones, less than 20% of them seen just once. Study conclusions and caveats: Approximately 19% of thymic delta-chain sequences were Vdelta2, with few Vdelta3, unlike blood Vdelta1+ controls. Thymic TRG and TRD repertoires appeared highly polyclonal.

The specimen was Vdelta1+ gamma-delta thymocytes from the thymus. Subset indicated: FACS-sorted CD3+ TCRalphabeta- TCRVdelta1+ TCRVdelta2- thymocytes. The clonotype comes from a boy in the first two years of life who had congenital heart surgery. This chain uses TRDV1 with TRDJ1; TRDD2 matches 9 bases. This CDR3 is CALGKPSYGTGDYKLIF. CDR3 DNA sequence: TGTGCTCTTGGGAAGCCTTCCTACGGGACTGGGGATTATAAACTCATCTTT.